This T cell receptor beta chain was captured by sequencing in a study of shared clonotypes between healthy human individuals. Study observations and caveats: Lower generation probabilities were found for non-shared clonotypes than for those shared by all four donors.

Naive CD8 populations comprised CD45RO-negative cells positively selected for CCR7, excluding terminally differentiated effector memory CD45RA+ cells. The study enrolled healthy HIV-negative adults without recent acute infections or vaccinations as donors. For this clone: Antigen specificity is unknown.

Genomic DNA of every subset was divided equally among multiple immunoSEQ plates. Only in-frame clones appear in the TCRdb table, and some are missing; sequencing was by immunoSEQ multiplex PCR. The data contain about 2.1 million clones, under 95% of them singletons. Sequencing used naive CD8+ T cells from PBMCs. The TCR sequence derives from a man aged 18 to 29 in good health. Some clones in this sample may be carry-over from other donors' samples.

As DNA, the CDR3 is TGTGCCAGCAGAGACAGGGCCAGCTCCTACAATGAGCAGTTCTTC. The encoded protein is CASRDRASSYNEQFF. The V call is TRBV6-5, the J call TRBJ2-1; TRBD1 matches 7 bases. The CDR3 covers 15 residues. Germline V CDR1 and CDR2: MNHEY, SVGAGI. The V segment lost 6 bases and the J segment 0 bases; nucleotides outside the gene matches: 5.